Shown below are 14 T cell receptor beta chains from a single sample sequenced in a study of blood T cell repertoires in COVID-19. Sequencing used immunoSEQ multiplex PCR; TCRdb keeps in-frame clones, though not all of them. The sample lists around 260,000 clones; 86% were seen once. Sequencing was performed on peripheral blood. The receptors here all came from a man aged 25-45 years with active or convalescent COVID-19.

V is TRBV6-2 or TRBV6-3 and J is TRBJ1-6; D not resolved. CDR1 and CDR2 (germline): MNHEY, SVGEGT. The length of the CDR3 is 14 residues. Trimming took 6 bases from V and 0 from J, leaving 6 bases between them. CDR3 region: CASSRSSYNSPLHF. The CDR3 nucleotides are TGTGCCAGCAGCAGGAGCTCCTATAATTCACCCCTCCACTTT.

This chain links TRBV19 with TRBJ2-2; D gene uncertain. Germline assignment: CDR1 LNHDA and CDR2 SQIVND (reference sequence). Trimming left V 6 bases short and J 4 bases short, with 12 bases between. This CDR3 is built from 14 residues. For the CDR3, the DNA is TGTGCCAGTAGCGAATTTGAGAGCACCGGGGAGCTGTTTTTT. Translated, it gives CASSEFESTGELFF. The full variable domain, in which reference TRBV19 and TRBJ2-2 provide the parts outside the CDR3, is DGGITQSPKYLFRKEGQNVTLSCEQNLNHDAMYWYRQDPGQGLRLIYYSQIVNDFQKGDIAEGYSVSREKKESFPLTVTSAQKNPTAFYLCASSEFESTGELFFGEGSRLTVL.

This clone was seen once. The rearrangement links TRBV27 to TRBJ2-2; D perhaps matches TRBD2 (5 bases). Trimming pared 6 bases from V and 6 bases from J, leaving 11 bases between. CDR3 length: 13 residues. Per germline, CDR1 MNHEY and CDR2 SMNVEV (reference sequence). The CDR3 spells CASSLAFAGELFF. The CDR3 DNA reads TGTGCCAGCAGCCTAGCCTTCGCCGGGGAGCTGTTTTTT.

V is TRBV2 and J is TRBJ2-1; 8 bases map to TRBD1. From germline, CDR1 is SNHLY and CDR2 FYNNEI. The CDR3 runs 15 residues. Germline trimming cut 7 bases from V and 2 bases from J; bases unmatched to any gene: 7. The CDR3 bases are TGTGCCAGCAAGATTAACAGGGGGACCTACAATGAGCAGTTCTTC. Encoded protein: CASKINRGTYNEQFF.

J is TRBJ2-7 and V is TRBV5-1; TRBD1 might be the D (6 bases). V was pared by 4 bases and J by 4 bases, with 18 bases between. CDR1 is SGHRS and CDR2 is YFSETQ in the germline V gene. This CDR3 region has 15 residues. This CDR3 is CASSPAGAGVYEQYF. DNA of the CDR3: TGCGCCAGCAGCCCCGCCGGTGCAGGGGTTTACGAGCAGTACTTC.

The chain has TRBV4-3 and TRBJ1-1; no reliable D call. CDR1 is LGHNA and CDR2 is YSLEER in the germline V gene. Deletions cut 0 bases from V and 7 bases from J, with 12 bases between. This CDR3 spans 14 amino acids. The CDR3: CASSQDWALGEAFF. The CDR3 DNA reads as TGCGCCAGCAGCCAAGATTGGGCGCTGGGTGAAGCTTTCTTT.

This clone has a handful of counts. The CDR3 sequence: CASSEIGKGANVLTF. CDR3 sequence (DNA): TGTGCCAGCAGTGAGATCGGGAAAGGGGCCAACGTCCTGACTTTC. The rearrangement links TRBV25-1 to TRBJ2-6, with a possible D match to TRBD2 (5 bases). The CDR3 runs 15 residues. Trimming took 3 bases from V and 4 from J, leaving 10 bases between them. The germline V gene encodes CDR1 MGHDK and CDR2 SYGVNS. The full variable domain, rest sourced from reference TRBV25-1 and TRBJ2-6, is EADIYQTPRYLVIGTGKKITLECSQTMGHDKMYWYQQDPGMELHLIHYSYGVNSTEKGDLSSESTVSRIRTEHFPLTLESARPSHTSQYLCASSEIGKGANVLTFGAGSRLTVL.

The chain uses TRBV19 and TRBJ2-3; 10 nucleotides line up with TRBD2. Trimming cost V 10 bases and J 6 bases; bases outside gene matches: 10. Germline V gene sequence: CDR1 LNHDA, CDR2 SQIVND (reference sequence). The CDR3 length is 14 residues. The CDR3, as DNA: TGTGCCACACAGCCTCTAGCGGGGGTTGATACGCAGTATTTT. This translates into CATQPLAGVDTQYF.

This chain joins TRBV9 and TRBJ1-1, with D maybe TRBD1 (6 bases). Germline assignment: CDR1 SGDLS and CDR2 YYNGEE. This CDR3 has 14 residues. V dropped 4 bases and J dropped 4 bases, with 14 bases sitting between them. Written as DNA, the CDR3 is TGTGCCAGCAGCACGGAATTCAGGGGCACTGAAGCTTTCTTT. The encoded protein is CASSTEFRGTEAFF.

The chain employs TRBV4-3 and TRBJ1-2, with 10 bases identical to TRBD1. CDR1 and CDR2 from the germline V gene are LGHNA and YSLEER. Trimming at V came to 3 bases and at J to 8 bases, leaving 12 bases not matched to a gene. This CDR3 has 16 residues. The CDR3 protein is CASSHPRTGGLGGYTF. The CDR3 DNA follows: TGCGCCAGCAGCCATCCTAGGACAGGGGGATTAGGAGGCTACACCTTC.

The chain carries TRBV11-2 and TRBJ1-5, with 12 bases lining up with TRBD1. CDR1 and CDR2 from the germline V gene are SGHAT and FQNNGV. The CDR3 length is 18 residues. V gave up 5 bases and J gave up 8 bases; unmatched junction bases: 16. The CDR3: CASSPGTGGPVMGEPQHF. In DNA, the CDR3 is TGTGCCAGCAGCCCGGGGACAGGGGGCCCCGTGATGGGGGAGCCCCAGCATTTT.

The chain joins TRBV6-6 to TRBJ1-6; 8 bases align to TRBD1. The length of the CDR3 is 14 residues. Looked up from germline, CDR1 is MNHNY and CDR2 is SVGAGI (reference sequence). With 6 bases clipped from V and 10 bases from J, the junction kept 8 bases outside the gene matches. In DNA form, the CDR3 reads TGTGCCAGCAGACACGACAGGGGAGGCTCACCCCTCCACTTT. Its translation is CASRHDRGGSPLHF.

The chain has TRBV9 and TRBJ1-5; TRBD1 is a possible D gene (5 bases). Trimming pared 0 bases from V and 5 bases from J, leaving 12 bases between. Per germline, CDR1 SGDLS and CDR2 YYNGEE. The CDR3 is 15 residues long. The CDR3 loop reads CASSVGPTVDQPQHF. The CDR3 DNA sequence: TGTGCCAGCAGCGTAGGTCCGACAGTCGATCAGCCCCAGCATTTT.

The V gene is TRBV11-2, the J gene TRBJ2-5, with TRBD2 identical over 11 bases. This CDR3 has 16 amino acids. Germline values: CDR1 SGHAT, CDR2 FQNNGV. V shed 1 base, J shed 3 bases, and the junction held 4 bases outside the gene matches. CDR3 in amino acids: CASSLVLAGGKETQYF. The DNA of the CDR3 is TGTGCCAGCAGCTTAGTGCTAGCGGGGGGAAAAGAGACCCAGTACTTC.